This paragraph reports one T cell receptor beta chain. The antigen remains undetermined. TCRdb's table, derived via immunoSEQ multiplex PCR, lists solely in-frame clones and lacks some. The sample lists some 140,000 clones, just over 90% occurring once. This entry belongs to a study of OX40 agonist ivuxolimab in advanced cancers. Study summary: Age averaged about 66 years (range roughly 23 to 79), and 70% to 85% were male.

Findings of the study overall: More expanded clones were seen, on average, in CD8+ T cells than in CD4+.

This specimen consisted of CD4+ or CD8+ T cells sorted from blood, obtained in a trial of the OX40 agonist ivuxolimab. This clonotype was sampled from an adult with an advanced solid tumor such as melanoma, head and neck, liver or kidney cancer.

The chain's CDR3 is CASSLRQQRDGTEAFF. The CDR3 DNA sequence: TGTGCCAGCTCACTCCGACAGCAAAGAGACGGCACTGAAGCTTTCTTT. The V and J genes are TRBV18 and TRBJ1-1, with D maybe TRBD1 (5 bases). The V gene lost 4 bases and the J gene lost 4 bases, with 19 bases spanning the gap. The CDR3 runs 16 residues. The germline V gene has CDR1 KGHSH and CDR2 LQKENI.